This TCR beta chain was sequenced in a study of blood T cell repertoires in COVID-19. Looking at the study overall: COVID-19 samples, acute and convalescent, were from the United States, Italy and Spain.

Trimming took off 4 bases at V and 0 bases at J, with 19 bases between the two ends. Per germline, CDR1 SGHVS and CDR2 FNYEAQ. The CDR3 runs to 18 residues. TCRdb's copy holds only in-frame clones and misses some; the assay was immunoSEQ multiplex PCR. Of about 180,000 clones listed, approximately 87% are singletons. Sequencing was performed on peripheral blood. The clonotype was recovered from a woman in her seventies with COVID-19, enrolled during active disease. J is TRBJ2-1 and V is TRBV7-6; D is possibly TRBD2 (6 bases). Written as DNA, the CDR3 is TGTGCCAGCAGCTCCCTCCGCGGAGCGGGCCTCTCCTACAATGAGCAGTTCTTC. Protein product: CASSSLRGAGLSYNEQFF.